This T cell receptor (beta chain) was captured by sequencing in a study of shared clonotypes between healthy human individuals. Trimming pared 4 bases from V and 9 bases from J, leaving 19 bases between. This CDR3 is built from 14 residues. The germline gives CDR1 SNHLY, CDR2 FYNNEI. The assay was immunoSEQ multiplex PCR, and TCRdb's table has in-frame clones only and misses some. This sample has around 500,000 clones, with 75% to 85% found just once. This clonotype originated in a woman aged 35 to 49 in good health. Some clones in this sample may be carry-over from other donors' samples. Material for sequencing was PBMCs. The chain has TRBV2 and TRBJ2-7; no clear D gene. In DNA, the CDR3 is TGTGCCAGCAGTGGACCTCCTAGGCGTGACTTGCAGTACTTC. Amino acid sequence: CASSGPPRRDLQYF.